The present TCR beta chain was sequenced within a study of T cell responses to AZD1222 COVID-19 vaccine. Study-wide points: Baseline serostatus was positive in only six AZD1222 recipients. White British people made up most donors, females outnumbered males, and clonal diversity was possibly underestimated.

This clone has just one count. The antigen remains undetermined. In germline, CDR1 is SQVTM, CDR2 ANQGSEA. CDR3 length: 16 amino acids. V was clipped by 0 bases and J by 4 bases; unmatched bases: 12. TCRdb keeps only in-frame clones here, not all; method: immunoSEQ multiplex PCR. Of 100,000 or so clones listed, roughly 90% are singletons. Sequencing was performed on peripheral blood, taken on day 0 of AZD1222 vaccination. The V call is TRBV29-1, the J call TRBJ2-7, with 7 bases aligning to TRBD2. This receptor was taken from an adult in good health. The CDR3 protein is CSVEDRGAGAGYEQYF. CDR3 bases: TGCAGCGTTGAAGATCGAGGCGCGGGAGCGGGATACGAGCAGTACTTC.